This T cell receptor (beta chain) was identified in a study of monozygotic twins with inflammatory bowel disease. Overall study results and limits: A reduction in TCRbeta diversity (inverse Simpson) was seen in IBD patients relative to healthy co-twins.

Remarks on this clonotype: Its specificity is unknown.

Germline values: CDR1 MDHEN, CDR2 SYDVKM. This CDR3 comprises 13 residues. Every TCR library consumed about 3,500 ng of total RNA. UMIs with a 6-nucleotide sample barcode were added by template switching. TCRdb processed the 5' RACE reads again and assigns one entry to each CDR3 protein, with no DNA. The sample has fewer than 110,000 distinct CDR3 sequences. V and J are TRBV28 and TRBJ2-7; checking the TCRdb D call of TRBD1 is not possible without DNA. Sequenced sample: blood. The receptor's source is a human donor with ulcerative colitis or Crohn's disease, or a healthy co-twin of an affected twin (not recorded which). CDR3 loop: CASTSSGGYEQYF.